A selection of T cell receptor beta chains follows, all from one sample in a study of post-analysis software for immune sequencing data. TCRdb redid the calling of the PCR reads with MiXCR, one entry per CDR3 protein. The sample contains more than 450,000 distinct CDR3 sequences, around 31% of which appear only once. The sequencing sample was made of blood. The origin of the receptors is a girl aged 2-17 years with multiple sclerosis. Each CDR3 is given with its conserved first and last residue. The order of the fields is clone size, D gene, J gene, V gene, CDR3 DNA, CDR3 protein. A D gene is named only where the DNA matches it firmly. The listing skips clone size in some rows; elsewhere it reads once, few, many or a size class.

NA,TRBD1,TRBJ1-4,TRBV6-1,TGTGCCAGCGGACCCCGGGCAGGGGGAGGTGGAGAAAAACTGTTTTTT,CASGPRAGGGGEKLFF
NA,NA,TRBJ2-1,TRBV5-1,TGCGCCAGCAGCTTTAGCGAGGATGAGCAGTTCTTC,CASSFSEDEQFF
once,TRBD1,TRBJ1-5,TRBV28,TGTGCCAGCAGGGAGACAGGGTGGGTAGGCAATCAGCCCCAGCATTTT,CASRETGWVGNQPQHF
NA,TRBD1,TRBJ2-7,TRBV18,TGTGCCAGCTCACCCAAATCCGGGACAGGGTTGGACGAGCAGTACTTC,CASSPKSGTGLDEQYF
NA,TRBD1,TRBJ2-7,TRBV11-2,TGTGCCAGCAGCTTAACTACAGGGGGCGAGCAGTACTTC,CASSLTTGGEQYF
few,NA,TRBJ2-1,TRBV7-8,TGTGCCAGCAGCTTAGAGGGAACGGGGAGGCGGAATGAGCAGTTCTTC,CASSLEGTGRRNEQFF
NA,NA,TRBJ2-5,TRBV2,TGTGCCAGCAGCGCCACAGGGTTCGGAGAGACCCAGTACTTC,CASSATGFGETQYF
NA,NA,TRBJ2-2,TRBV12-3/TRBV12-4,TGTGCCAGCAGTTTAGGGGCACCTAACACCGGGGAGCTGTTTTTT,CASSLGAPNTGELFF
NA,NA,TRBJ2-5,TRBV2,TGTGCCAGCACTGGGACCGCTCGGGAGACCCAGTACTTC,CASTGTARETQYF
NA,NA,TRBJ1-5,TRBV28,TGTGCCAGCACTGGAGGAGGTACCAATCAGCCCCAGCATTTT,CASTGGGTNQPQHF
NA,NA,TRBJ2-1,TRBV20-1,TGCAGTGCTAGAGATCTGGGCAGGGGGGGCAATGAGCAGTTCTTC,CSARDLGRGGNEQFF
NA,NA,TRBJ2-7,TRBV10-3,TGTGCCATCAGTGAACGGGACGCCTACGAGCAGTACTTC,CAISERDAYEQYF
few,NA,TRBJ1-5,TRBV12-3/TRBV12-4,TGTGCCAGCAGTATGGGACGGACTCAGCCCCAGCATTTT,CASSMGRTQPQHF
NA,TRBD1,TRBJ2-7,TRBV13,TGTGCCAGCAGCTTGGTAGGACAGGGGAGTTACGAGCAGTACTTC,CASSLVGQGSYEQYF